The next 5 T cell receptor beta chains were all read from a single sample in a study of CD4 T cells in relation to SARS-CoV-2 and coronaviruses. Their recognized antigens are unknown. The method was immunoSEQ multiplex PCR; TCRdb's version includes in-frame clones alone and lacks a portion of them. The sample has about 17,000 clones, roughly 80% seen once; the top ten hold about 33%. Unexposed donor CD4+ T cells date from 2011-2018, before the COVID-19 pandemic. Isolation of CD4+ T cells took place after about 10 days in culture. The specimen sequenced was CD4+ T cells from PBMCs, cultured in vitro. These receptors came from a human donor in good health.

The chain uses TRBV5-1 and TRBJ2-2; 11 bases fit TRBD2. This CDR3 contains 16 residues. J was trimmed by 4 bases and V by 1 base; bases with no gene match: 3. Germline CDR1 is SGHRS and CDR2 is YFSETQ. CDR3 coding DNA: TGCGCCAGCAGCTTGAAACTAGCGGGAGCCACCGGGGAGCTGTTTTTT. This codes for CASSLKLAGATGELFF.

As DNA, the CDR3 is TGTGCCTCCGGAGGATGGACTAGCGGGAGTAACACAGATACGCAGTATTTT. It translates to CASGGWTSGSNTDTQYF. This chain links TRBV30 with TRBJ2-3, with 13 bases lining up with TRBD2. Germline CDR1 GTSNPN, CDR2 SVGIG (reference sequence). With 7 bases clipped from V and 2 bases from J, the junction kept 12 bases outside the gene matches. This CDR3 spans 17 amino acids.

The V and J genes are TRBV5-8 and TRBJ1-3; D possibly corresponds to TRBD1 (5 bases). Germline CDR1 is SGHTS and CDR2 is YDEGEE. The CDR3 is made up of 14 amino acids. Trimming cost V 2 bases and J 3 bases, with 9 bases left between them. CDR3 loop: CASSLGGDGNTIYF. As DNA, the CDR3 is TGTGCCAGCAGCTTAGGAGGGGATGGAAACACCATATATTTT. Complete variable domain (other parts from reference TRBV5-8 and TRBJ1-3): EAGVTQSPTHLIKTRGQQATLRCSPISGHTSVYWYQQALGLGLQFLLWYDEGEERNRGNFPPRFSGRQFPNYSSELNVNALELEDSALYLCASSLGGDGNTIYFGEGSWLTVV.

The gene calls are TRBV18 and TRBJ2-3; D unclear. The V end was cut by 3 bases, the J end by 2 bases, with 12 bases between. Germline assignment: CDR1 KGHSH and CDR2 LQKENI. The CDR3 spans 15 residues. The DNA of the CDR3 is TGTGCCAGCTCACCCCAACGACCGGACACAGATACGCAGTATTTT. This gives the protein CASSPQRPDTDTQYF.

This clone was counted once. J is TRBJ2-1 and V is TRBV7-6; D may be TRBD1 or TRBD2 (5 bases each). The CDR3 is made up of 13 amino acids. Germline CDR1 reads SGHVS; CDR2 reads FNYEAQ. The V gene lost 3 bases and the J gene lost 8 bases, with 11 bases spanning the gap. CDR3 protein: CASSLRGVDEQFF. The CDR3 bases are TGTGCCAGCAGCTTGAGGGGCGTCGATGAGCAGTTCTTC.